A selection of T cell receptor beta chains follows, all from one sample in a study of cytomegalovirus exposure and HLA in healthy donors. Profiling relied on immunoSEQ multiplex PCR, and the TCRdb table lists in-frame clones only, not all of them. Of 150,000 to 200,000 clones listed, about 73% are singletons. Sequencing was performed on PBMCs. The receptors were gathered from a middle-aged woman in good health and CMV-seronegative. Each CDR3 is given with its conserved first and last residue. D genes are given only for firm matches. Size tells how often a clone was seen (once, few, many) or the class of an expanded clone, and some rows leave it out.

d_call: TRBD1; v_call: TRBV6-1; j_call: TRBJ2-7; clone_size: NA; cdr3_aa: CASSWTGSTYEQYF; cdr3_nt: TGTGCCAGCAGTTGGACAGGGTCCACCTACGAGCAGTACTTC
d_call: NA; v_call: TRBV15; j_call: TRBJ1-2; clone_size: once; cdr3_aa: CATSRGGSEVDGYTF; cdr3_nt: TGTGCCACCAGCAGAGGTGGCAGTGAAGTTGATGGCTACACCTTC
d_call: NA; v_call: TRBV15; j_call: TRBJ1-5; clone_size: once; cdr3_aa: CATSRADRINQPQHF; cdr3_nt: TGTGCCACCAGCAGGGCAGACAGGATCAATCAGCCCCAGCATTTT
d_call: TRBD2; v_call: TRBV19; j_call: TRBJ2-1; clone_size: NA; cdr3_aa: CASTLIGTSVYNEQFF; cdr3_nt: TGTGCCAGTACCCTTATCGGGACTAGCGTATACAATGAGCAGTTCTTC
d_call: NA; v_call: TRBV25-1; j_call: TRBJ1-2; clone_size: few; cdr3_aa: CASSEPGKGDYGYTF; cdr3_nt: TGTGCCAGCAGTGAGCCCGGGAAGGGGGACTATGGCTACACCTTC
d_call: NA; v_call: TRBV18; j_call: TRBJ2-7; clone_size: few; cdr3_aa: CASSTGVEQYF; cdr3_nt: TGTGCCAGCTCAACGGGGGTCGAGCAGTACTTC
d_call: TRBD2; v_call: TRBV6-5; j_call: TRBJ2-1; clone_size: NA; cdr3_aa: CASKSAGGIYEQFF; cdr3_nt: TGTGCCAGCAAATCGGCGGGGGGTATTTATGAGCAGTTCTTC
d_call: NA; v_call: TRBV19; j_call: TRBJ2-2; clone_size: NA; cdr3_aa: CASSLAGSPGTGELFF; cdr3_nt: TGTGCCAGTAGCCTAGCTGGCAGCCCCGGCACCGGGGAGCTGTTTTTT
d_call: TRBD2; v_call: TRBV7-7; j_call: TRBJ2-5; clone_size: NA; cdr3_aa: CASSSRGVGETQYF; cdr3_nt: TGTGCCAGCAGCTCGCGGGGGGTCGGGGAGACCCAGTACTTC
d_call: TRBD1; v_call: TRBV7-3; j_call: TRBJ1-1; clone_size: NA; cdr3_aa: CASSAHTGDTEAFF; cdr3_nt: TGTGCCAGCAGCGCACATACAGGGGATACTGAAGCTTTCTTT
d_call: NA; v_call: TRBV4-1; j_call: TRBJ2-7; clone_size: NA; cdr3_aa: CASSHDTGIAYEQYF; cdr3_nt: TGCGCCAGCAGCCACGATACGGGAATAGCCTACGAGCAGTACTTC
d_call: NA; v_call: TRBV5-1; j_call: TRBJ1-2; clone_size: NA; cdr3_aa: CASSTTGTIYGYTF; cdr3_nt: TGCGCCAGCAGCACTACCGGGACAATCTATGGCTACACCTTC
d_call: NA; v_call: TRBV9; j_call: TRBJ2-7; clone_size: NA; cdr3_aa: CASSAPPQADFYEQYF; cdr3_nt: TGTGCCAGCAGCGCGCCCCCCCAGGCCGATTTCTACGAGCAGTACTTC
d_call: NA; v_call: TRBV6-5; j_call: TRBJ2-3; clone_size: NA; cdr3_aa: CASAREAKFTDTQYF; cdr3_nt: TGTGCCAGCGCCAGGGAGGCGAAGTTCACAGATACGCAGTATTTT
d_call: NA; v_call: TRBV5-1; j_call: TRBJ1-5; clone_size: few; cdr3_aa: CASSPGTGAPQPQHF; cdr3_nt: TGCGCCAGCAGCCCCGGGACTGGGGCGCCCCAGCCCCAGCATTTT
d_call: NA; v_call: TRBV9; j_call: TRBJ1-1; clone_size: NA; cdr3_aa: CASSATRSTEAFF; cdr3_nt: TGTGCCAGCAGCGCCACCCGGAGCACTGAAGCTTTCTTT
d_call: NA; v_call: TRBV6-1; j_call: TRBJ2-7; clone_size: few; cdr3_aa: CASSEGFSTATYEQYF; cdr3_nt: TGTGCCAGCAGTGAAGGTTTTTCGACAGCTACTTACGAGCAGTACTTC
d_call: TRBD1; v_call: TRBV9; j_call: TRBJ2-5; clone_size: NA; cdr3_aa: CASSVSTGVGETQYF; cdr3_nt: TGTGCCAGCAGCGTAAGCACAGGGGTGGGAGAGACCCAGTACTTC
d_call: NA; v_call: TRBV5-5; j_call: TRBJ2-5; clone_size: NA; cdr3_aa: CASSPPGRETQYF; cdr3_nt: TGTGCCAGCAGCCCTCCGGGGAGGGAGACCCAGTACTTC
d_call: NA; v_call: TRBV7-9; j_call: TRBJ1-3; clone_size: once; cdr3_aa: CASSLGGTSSGNTIYF; cdr3_nt: TGTGCCAGCAGCTTAGGTGGGACAAGCTCTGGAAACACCATATATTTT
d_call: TRBD1; v_call: TRBV4-1; j_call: TRBJ2-5; clone_size: NA; cdr3_aa: CASSPSPSDRVETQYF; cdr3_nt: TGCGCCAGCAGCCCCAGTCCCAGCGACAGGGTTGAGACCCAGTACTTC